This passage covers 12 T cell receptor beta chains from one sample sequenced in a study of blood T cell repertoires in COVID-19. Generated by immunoSEQ multiplex PCR, the TCRdb table keeps only in-frame clones and is missing some. There are about 110,000 clones in the sample; roughly 88% occur only once, and under 0.85% lies in the top ten. The source material was peripheral blood. These TCRs come from a woman in her sixties or seventies with acute or convalescent COVID-19.

This clone was counted a few times. The rearrangement uses TRBV5-6 and TRBJ1-2; D possibly corresponds to TRBD1 (6 bases). Germline lookup yields CDR1 SGHDT and CDR2 YYEEEE. The CDR3 is 14 amino acids. Deletions cut 4 bases from V and 2 bases from J, with 12 bases between. CDR3 protein: CASSPQGPNYGYTF. CDR3 coding DNA: TGTGCCAGCAGCCCACAGGGCCCCAACTATGGCTACACCTTC.

The chain has TRBV6-5 and TRBJ2-2; 7 positions agree with TRBD1. The CDR3 has 16 residues. Trimming cost V 0 bases and J 3 bases; bases outside gene matches: 4. Germline lookup yields CDR1 MNHEY and CDR2 SVGAGI. CDR3 residues: CASSYSTGTDTGELFF. The CDR3 bases are TGTGCCAGCAGTTACTCGACAGGGACGGACACCGGGGAGCTGTTTTTT.

This clone was detected only once. This sequence joins TRBV2 and TRBJ2-3; D possibly corresponds to TRBD1 (6 bases). The germline V gene has CDR1 SNHLY and CDR2 FYNNEI. V dropped 0 bases and J dropped 7 bases, with 11 bases sitting between them. The CDR3 runs to 14 residues. The CDR3 DNA follows: TGTGCCAGCAGTGAAGCCAGGGGACACCATACGCAGTATTTT. This encodes CASSEARGHHTQYF.

V is TRBV12-5 and J is TRBJ2-1; weak D call: TRBD1 (5 bases). Deletions cut 5 bases from V and 4 bases from J, with 15 bases between. Germline V CDR1 and CDR2: LGHNT, FRNRAP. This CDR3 region has 15 residues. The CDR3 reads CASGLGLPPYNEQFF. The CDR3 DNA reads as TGTGCTAGTGGTCTGGGGCTCCCCCCTTACAATGAGCAGTTCTTC.

V is TRBV3-1 (or the pseudogene TRBV3-2) and J is TRBJ1-2; D is ambiguous. This CDR3 region has 13 residues. The V gene lost 1 base and the J gene lost 1 base, with 4 bases spanning the gap. Germline CDR1 is LGHDT and CDR2 is YNNKEL (reference sequence). This CDR3 reads CASSQGGNYGYTF. Here the CDR3 DNA reads TGTGCCAGCAGCCAAGGAGGTAACTATGGCTACACCTTC.

CDR3 nucleotide sequence: TGTGCCAGCCAGGACTCCTCCTACGAGCAGTACTTC. It encodes CASQDSSYEQYF. The V gene is TRBV6-5, the J gene TRBJ2-7; D possibly corresponds to TRBD2 (5 bases). The V and J ends lost 8 bases and 0 bases respectively, with 8 bases between them. The CDR3 contains 12 residues. In germline, CDR1 is MNHEY, CDR2 SVGAGI.

This clone was seen more than once but under ten times. The chain has TRBV6-1 and TRBJ1-2, with 10 bases aligning to TRBD1. From germline, CDR1 is MNHNS and CDR2 SASEGT. V was clipped by 3 bases and J by 6 bases; unmatched bases: 10. The CDR3 is 16 residues long. CDR3 protein: CASSEDRGTVADGYTF. The CDR3 DNA is TGTGCCAGCAGTGAGGACAGGGGGACAGTCGCAGATGGCTACACCTTC.

This clone was observed a single time. V gene TRBV5-6 combines with J gene TRBJ1-6, with 7 positions matching TRBD1. CDR3 length: 15 amino acids. V lost 3 bases to trimming and J lost 10 bases; unmatched junction nucleotides: 10. CDR1 SGHDT and CDR2 YYEEEE come from the germline V gene. This CDR3 reads CASSSAGTVGSPLHF. The CDR3 DNA follows: TGTGCCAGCAGCTCCGCCGGGACAGTCGGCTCACCCCTCCACTTT.

This chain joins TRBV5-8 and TRBJ1-5; D is ambiguous. This CDR3 is 13 amino acids long. V lost 0 bases and J lost 4, with 5 bases in between. Germline V gene sequence: CDR1 SGHTS, CDR2 YDEGEE. The CDR3, as DNA: TGTGCCAGCAGCTTGGCGAGGAATCAGCCCCAGCATTTT. As protein: CASSLARNQPQHF.

The rearrangement uses TRBV28 and TRBJ1-2, with 7 bases aligning to TRBD1. Per germline, CDR1 MDHEN and CDR2 SYDVKM. The CDR3 length is 13 residues. J lost 4 bases, V lost 6 bases, and 5 bases had no gene match. CDR3 in amino acids: CASSRGTAYGYTF. The CDR3 nucleotides read TGTGCCAGCAGCCGTGGGACAGCCTATGGCTACACCTTC.

The chain has TRBV11-3 and TRBJ2-1; 9 nucleotides line up with TRBD1. The CDR3 runs 16 residues. CDR1 SGHNT and CDR2 YENEEA come from the germline V gene. Trimming removed 6 bases from V and 1 base from J; junction bases left unmatched: 7. CDR3 DNA: TGTGCCAGCAGTAACGGACAGGGGAGTTCCTACAATGAGCAGTTCTTC. The encoded protein is CASSNGQGSSYNEQFF.

The chain carries TRBV5-1 and TRBJ2-5, with 7 positions matching TRBD1. Losses at the gene ends were 4 bases for V and 5 bases for J; bases not matched to a gene: 5. There are 13 residues in the CDR3. Germline V gene sequence: CDR1 SGHRS, CDR2 YFSETQ. CDR3 amino acids: CASSQGTAETQYF. The CDR3 DNA is TGCGCCAGCAGCCAAGGGACAGCCGAGACCCAGTACTTC.